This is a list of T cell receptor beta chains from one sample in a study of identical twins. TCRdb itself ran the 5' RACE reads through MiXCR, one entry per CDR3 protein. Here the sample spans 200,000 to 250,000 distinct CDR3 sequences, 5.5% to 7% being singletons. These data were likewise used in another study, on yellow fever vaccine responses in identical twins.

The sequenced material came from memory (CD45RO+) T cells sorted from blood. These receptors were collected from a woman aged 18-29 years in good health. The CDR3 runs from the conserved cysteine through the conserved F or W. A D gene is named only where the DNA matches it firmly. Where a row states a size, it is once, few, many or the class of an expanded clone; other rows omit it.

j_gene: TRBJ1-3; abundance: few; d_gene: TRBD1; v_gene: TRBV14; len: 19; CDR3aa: CASSQDPGQGFFSGNTIYF; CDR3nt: TGTGCCAGCAGCCAAGACCCCGGACAGGGGTTCTTTTCTGGAAACACCATATATTTT
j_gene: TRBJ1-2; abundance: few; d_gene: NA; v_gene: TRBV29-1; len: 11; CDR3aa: CSVVGGYGYTF; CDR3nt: TGCAGCGTTGTCGGGGGCTATGGCTACACCTTC
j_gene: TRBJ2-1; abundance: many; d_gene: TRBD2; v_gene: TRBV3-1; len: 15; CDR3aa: CASSQGTSVRNEQFF; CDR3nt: TGTGCCAGCAGCCAAGGGACTAGCGTAAGAAATGAGCAGTTCTTC
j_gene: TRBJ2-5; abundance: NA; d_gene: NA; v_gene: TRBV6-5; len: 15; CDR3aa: CASSYSGQAVETQYF; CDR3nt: TGTGCCAGCAGTTACAGTGGGCAGGCGGTAGAGACCCAGTACTTC
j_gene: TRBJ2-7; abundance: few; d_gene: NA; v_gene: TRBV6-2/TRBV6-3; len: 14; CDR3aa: CASSYGTFPYEQYF; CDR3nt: TGTGCCAGCAGTTACGGGACCTTTCCCTACGAGCAGTACTTC
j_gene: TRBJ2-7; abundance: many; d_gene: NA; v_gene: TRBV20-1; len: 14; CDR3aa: CSATPGTGGYEQYF; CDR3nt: TGCAGTGCTACCCCCGGGACTGGGGGCTACGAGCAGTACTTC
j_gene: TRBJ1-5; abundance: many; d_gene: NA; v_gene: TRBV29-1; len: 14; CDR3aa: CSVEFSDSNQPQHF; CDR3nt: TGCAGCGTTGAATTCTCAGATAGCAATCAGCCCCAGCATTTT
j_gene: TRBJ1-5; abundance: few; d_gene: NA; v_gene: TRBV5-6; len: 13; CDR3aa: CASCRQGNQPQHF; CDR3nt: TGTGCCAGCTGCCGACAGGGCAATCAGCCCCAGCATTTT
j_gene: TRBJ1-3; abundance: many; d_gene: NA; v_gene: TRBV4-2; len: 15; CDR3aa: CASSQGPGSGNTIYF; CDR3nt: TGTGCCAGCAGCCAGGGACCAGGGTCTGGAAACACCATATATTTT
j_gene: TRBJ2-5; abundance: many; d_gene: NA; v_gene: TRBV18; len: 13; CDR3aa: CASSPRNQETQYF; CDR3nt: TGTGCCAGCTCACCGCGGAACCAAGAGACCCAGTACTTC
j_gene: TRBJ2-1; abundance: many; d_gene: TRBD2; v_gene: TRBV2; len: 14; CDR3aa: CASRGGYSYNEQFF; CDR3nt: TGTGCCAGCAGGGGAGGGTACTCCTACAATGAGCAGTTCTTC
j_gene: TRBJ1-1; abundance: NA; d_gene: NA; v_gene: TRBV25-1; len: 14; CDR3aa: CASSDLLENTEAFF; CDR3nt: TGTGCCAGCAGTGATTTGTTAGAGAACACTGAAGCTTTCTTT
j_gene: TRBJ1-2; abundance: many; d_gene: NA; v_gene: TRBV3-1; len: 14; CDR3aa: CASSQEGRVHGYTF; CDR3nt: TGTGCCAGCAGCCAAGAAGGCAGGGTCCATGGCTACACCTTC
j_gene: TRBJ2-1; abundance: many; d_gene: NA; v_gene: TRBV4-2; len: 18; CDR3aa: CASSQGNDGSASGNEQFF; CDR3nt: TGTGCCAGCAGCCAAGGGAACGACGGTTCCGCAAGTGGGAATGAGCAGTTCTTC
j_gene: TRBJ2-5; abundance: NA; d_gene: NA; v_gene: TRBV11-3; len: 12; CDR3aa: CASSRVGETQYF; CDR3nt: TGTGCCAGCAGTCGGGTCGGAGAGACCCAGTACTTC
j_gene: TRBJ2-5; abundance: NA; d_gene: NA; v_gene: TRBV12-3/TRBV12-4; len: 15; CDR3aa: CASSPGTGVLETQYF; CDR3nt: TGTGCCAGCAGCCCCGGGACCGGGGTCCTCGAGACCCAGTACTTC
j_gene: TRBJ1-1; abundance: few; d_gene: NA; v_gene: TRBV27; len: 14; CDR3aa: CASRTTGENTEAFF; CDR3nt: TGTGCCAGCAGGACAACGGGGGAGAACACTGAAGCTTTCTTT
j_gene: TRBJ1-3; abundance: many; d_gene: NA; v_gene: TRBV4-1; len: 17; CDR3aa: CASSLSPRFYSGNTIYF; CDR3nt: TGCGCCAGCAGCCTTTCCCCCCGTTTTTACTCTGGAAACACCATATATTTT
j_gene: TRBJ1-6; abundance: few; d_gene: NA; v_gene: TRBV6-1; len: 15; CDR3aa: CASTDFYPRDSPLHF; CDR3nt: TGTGCCAGCACCGACTTCTATCCTAGGGATTCACCCCTCCACTTT
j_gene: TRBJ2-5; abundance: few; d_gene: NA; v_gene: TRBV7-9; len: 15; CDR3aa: CASTSGQIFRETQYF; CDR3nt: TGTGCCAGCACCTCAGGCCAAATCTTCAGGGAGACCCAGTACTTC
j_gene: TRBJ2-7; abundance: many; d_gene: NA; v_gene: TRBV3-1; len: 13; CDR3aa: CASSQDISYEQYF; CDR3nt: TGTGCCAGCAGCCAAGATATATCCTACGAGCAGTACTTC
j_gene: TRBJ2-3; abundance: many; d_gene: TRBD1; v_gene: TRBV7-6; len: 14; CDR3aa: CASSIDRGTDTQYF; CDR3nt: TGTGCCAGCAGCATAGACAGGGGGACAGATACGCAGTATTTT